These 13 T cell receptor beta chains originate from one sample sequenced in a study of breast tumors, draining lymph nodes, adjacent tissues listed by TCRdb under 2016. Library preparation used multiplex PCR. Sequenced using an Illumina HiSeq 2000. Through fastp at Q25 and MiXCR, TCRdb rebuilt clones from the public reads, retaining in-frame beta chains. A single entry per CDR3 protein holds the most common genes and DNA from its merged rows. For this sample the table gives nearly 110,000 distinct CDR3 sequences, of which around 30% were detected only once. The ten top clones hold approximately 5% of the sample. Lymph node samples were obtained from the axillary draining lymph nodes of breast cancer patients. The sequenced sample consisted of axillary lymph node tissue. The receptor set was obtained from a female donor with breast cancer. Some clones in this sample may be carry-over from other donors' samples.

This clonotype has a count of ten or more. This chain connects TRBV19 to TRBJ2-1; 8 bases align to TRBD1. CDR1 and CDR2 from the germline V gene are LNHDA and SQIVND (reference sequence). The CDR3 spans 16 residues. Trimming took 3 bases from V and 1 from J; bases not matched to a gene: 5. The CDR3 spells CASSISDRVSYNEQFF. Here the CDR3 DNA reads TGTGCCAGTAGTATTTCGGACAGGGTTTCCTACAATGAGCAGTTCTTC.

This clonotype was observed many times. This sequence joins TRBV19 and TRBJ2-1; weak D call: TRBD1 (6 bases). The germline V and J ends were trimmed by 0 bases and 10 bases, with 7 bases remaining between them. Germline loops: CDR1 LNHDA, CDR2 SQIVND (reference sequence). This CDR3 region has 12 residues. CDR3 nucleotides: TGTGCCAGTAGTATAGACACAGGGGAGCAGTTCTTC. The encoded protein is CASSIDTGEQFF.

This clonotype has a count of ten or more. This sequence joins TRBV10-1 and TRBJ1-2, with 9 bases lining up with TRBD1. CDR3 length: 14 residues. The trim removed 7 bases at V and 3 bases at J, leaving 6 bases unmatched. Germline V lookup: CDR1 WNHNN, CDR2 SYGVQD (reference sequence). The chain's CDR3 is CASTYRGQDYGYTF. CDR3 DNA sequence: TGCGCCAGCACCTACAGGGGGCAGGACTATGGCTACACCTTC.

Turning to this clonotype: One end of the junction fails to match germline, which may point to a read error. The rearrangement uses TRBV7-9 and TRBJ1-1; D is undetermined. Looked up from germline, CDR1 is SEHNR and CDR2 is FQNEAQ (reference sequence). The CDR3 covers 16 residues. Here the CDR3 DNA reads TGTGCCAGCAGCAATCCGGCGGGCAGCCGGAACACTGAACCTTTCTTT. This sequence encodes CASSNPAGSRNTEPFF. Drawing the rest from reference TRBV7-9 and TRBJ1-1, the complete variable domain is DTGVSQNPRHKITKRGQNVTFRCDPISEHNRLYWYRQTLGQGPEFLTYFQNEAQLEKSRLLSDRFSAERPKGSFSTLEIQRTEQGDSAMYLCASSNPAGSRNTEPFFGQGTRLTVV.

The table lists this clonotype with many counts. The rearrangement uses TRBV11-3 and TRBJ1-6; tentative D call: TRBD1 (5 bases). V shed 7 bases and J shed 4 bases, with 14 bases lying between them. The CDR3 runs 15 residues. The germline gives CDR1 SGHNT, CDR2 YENEEA. CDR3 DNA sequence: TGTGCCAGCACCCGGGGCAGGGATTATAATTCACCCCTCCACTTT. It translates to CASTRGRDYNSPLHF. The variable domain in full, with the rest retrieved from reference TRBV11-3 and TRBJ1-6, is EAGVVQSPRYKIIEKKQPVAFWCNPISGHNTLYWYLQNLGQGPELLIRYENEEAVDDSQLPKDRFSAERLKGVDSTLKIQPAELGDSAVYLCASTRGRDYNSPLHFGNGTRLTVT.

The chain couples TRBV28 to TRBJ1-1, with 10 nucleotides matching TRBD1. Germline V lookup: CDR1 MDHEN, CDR2 SYDVKM. V shed 5 bases and J 10 bases; nucleotides not matched to a gene: 7. The CDR3 sequence is 13 residues long. CDR3 sequence reads: CASSLLDRGRAFF. The DNA of the CDR3 is TGTGCCAGCAGTCTCCTTGACAGGGGGCGAGCTTTCTTT.

This clonotype has at least ten counts. The rearrangement links TRBV3-1 to TRBJ1-5, with 7 bases identical to TRBD1. The germline CDR1 and CDR2 sequences are LGHDT and YNNKEL (reference sequence). The CDR3 is 15 residues long. V lost 5 bases and J lost 3; bases outside the gene matches: 7. CDR3 bases: TGTGCCAGCAGCACACGGACAGGCCACAATCAGCCCCAGCATTTT. Translated, it gives CASSTRTGHNQPQHF.

The rearrangement links TRBV27 to TRBJ1-5, with 7 bases that match TRBD1. CDR1 is MNHEY, CDR2 SMNVEV, per germline (reference sequence). The V and J ends lost 4 bases and 1 base, in that order; junction bases with no gene match: 7. The CDR3 spans 16 residues. The CDR3 loop is CASSSTGSVSNQPQHF. For the CDR3, the DNA is TGTGCCAGCAGTTCGACAGGGAGCGTGAGCAATCAGCCCCAGCATTTT.

This clonotype was seen just once. This chain uses TRBV2 with TRBJ1-5; TRBD1 is a possible D gene (6 bases). The CDR3 is made up of 13 amino acids. Trimming took 1 base from V and 8 from J, leaving 9 bases between them. Germline lookup yields CDR1 SNHLY and CDR2 FYNNEI. The CDR3 sequence: CASSEGGGEPQHF. CDR3 sequence (DNA): TGTGCCAGCAGTGAAGGAGGGGGGGAGCCCCAGCATTTT. The complete variable domain, with remaining parts taken from reference TRBV2 and TRBJ1-5, reads EPEVTQTPSHQVTQMGQEVILRCVPISNHLYFYWYRQILGQKVEFLVSFYNNEISEKSEIFDDQFSVERPDGSNFTLKIRSTKLEDSAMYFCASSEGGGEPQHFGDGTRLSIL.

CDR3 amino acids: CASSGRDRANTEAFF. The CDR3 DNA follows: TGTGCCAGCAGTGGAAGGGACAGGGCGAACACTGAAGCTTTCTTT. The rearrangement joins TRBV6-1 to TRBJ1-1; 9 positions match TRBD1. The length of the CDR3 is 15 residues. Germline CDR1 is MNHNS and CDR2 is SASEGT. With V trimmed by 4 bases and J by 1 base, 4 bases remained unmatched.

The gene calls are TRBV5-6 and TRBJ1-1; D is perhaps TRBD1 (5 bases). Trimming cost V 4 bases and J 8 bases, with 21 bases left between them. This CDR3 has 15 amino acids. Germline assignment: CDR1 SGHDT and CDR2 YYEEEE. The CDR3 loop reads CASSTQQEAYEEAFF. In nucleotides, the CDR3 is TGTGCCAGCAGCACGCAACAGGAAGCGTACGAAGAAGCTTTCTTT.

This clonotype was recorded many times. This chain links TRBV10-3 with TRBJ1-2; TRBD1 matches 10 bases. Germline values: CDR1 ENHRY, CDR2 SYGVKD. The CDR3 is 14 amino acids. V lost 6 bases and J lost 4; bases outside the gene matches: 5. This CDR3 is CAISRDRGLYGYTF. In DNA form, the CDR3 reads TGTGCCATCAGCAGGGACAGGGGTCTCTATGGCTACACCTTC.

V is TRBV3-1 and J is TRBJ1-4; D might be TRBD1 (6 bases). This CDR3 is built from 14 residues. V lost 3 bases to trimming and J lost 11 bases, with 16 bases between them. The V gene's germline CDR1 is LGHDT and CDR2 YNNKEL (reference sequence). CDR3 sequence: CASSQPTGLGKLFF. Here the CDR3 DNA reads TGTGCCAGCAGCCAGCCGACAGGTCTCGGCAAACTGTTTTTT.